This T cell receptor (beta chain) was identified in a study of CXCR3-negative and CXCR3-positive naive CD8 T cells. On the study more broadly: Each library held about 1.5 +/- 0.3 million TRB reads, 120 million to 150 million in total.

CDR1 SGHKS and CDR2 YYEKEE come from the germline V gene (reference sequence). The CDR3 contains 14 residues. Definition of naive CD8+ T cells rested on a CD45RO-CCR7+CD27+CD95- profile. UMI-tagged TRB cDNA libraries were built via 5' RACE. TCRdb reanalyzed the 5' RACE reads and collapses them to one entry per CDR3 protein, without DNA. The sample table includes over 100,000 distinct CDR3 sequences. In regard to this clonotype: Antigen: not known.

Regarding the study as a whole: Similarly elevated diversity marked both naive subsets, with memory CD8+ cells showing far lower diversity. CXCR3-expressing naive cells carried TRB CDR3s more hydrophobic than those of CXCR3-negative naive cells.

The source is a human donor in good health. Some clones in this sample may be carry-over from other donors' samples. The chain combines TRBV5-5 with TRBJ2-5; TCRdb's D call, TRBD1, is unchecked because there is no DNA. What was sequenced was naive CXCR3+ CD8+ T cells from blood. The subset here: CD45RO-CCR7+CD27+CD95- naive CD8+ T cells expressing CXCR3 (TNR3+). The chain's CDR3 is CASSLFGGQETQYF.